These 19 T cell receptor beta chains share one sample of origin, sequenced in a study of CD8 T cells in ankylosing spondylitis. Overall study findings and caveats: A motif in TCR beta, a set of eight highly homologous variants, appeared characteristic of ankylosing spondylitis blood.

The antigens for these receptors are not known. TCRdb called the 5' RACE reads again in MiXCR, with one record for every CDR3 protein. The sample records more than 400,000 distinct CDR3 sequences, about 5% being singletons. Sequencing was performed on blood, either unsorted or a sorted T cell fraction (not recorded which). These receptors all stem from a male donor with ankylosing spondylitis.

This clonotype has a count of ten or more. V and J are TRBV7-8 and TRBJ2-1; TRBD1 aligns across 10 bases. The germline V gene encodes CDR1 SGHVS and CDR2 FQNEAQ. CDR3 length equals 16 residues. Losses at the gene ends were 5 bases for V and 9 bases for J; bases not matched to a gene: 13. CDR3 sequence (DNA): TGTGCCAGCAGCCCCGCAAGGGGGGACAGGGGCTTTGAGCAGTTCTTC. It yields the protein CASSPARGDRGFEQFF.

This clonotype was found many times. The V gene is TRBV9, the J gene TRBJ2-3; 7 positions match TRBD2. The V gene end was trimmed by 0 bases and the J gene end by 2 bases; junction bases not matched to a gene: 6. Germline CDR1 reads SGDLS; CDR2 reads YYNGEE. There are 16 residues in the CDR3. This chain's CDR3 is CASSVAGLNPTDTQYF. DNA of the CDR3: TGTGCCAGCAGCGTAGCGGGACTAAACCCCACAGATACGCAGTATTTT.

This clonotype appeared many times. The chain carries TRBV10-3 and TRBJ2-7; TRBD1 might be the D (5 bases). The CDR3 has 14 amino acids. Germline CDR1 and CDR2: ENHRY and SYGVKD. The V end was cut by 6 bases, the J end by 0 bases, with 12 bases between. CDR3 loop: CAIRFTGTSYEQYF. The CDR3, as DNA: TGTGCCATCAGGTTCACAGGAACCTCCTACGAGCAGTACTTC.

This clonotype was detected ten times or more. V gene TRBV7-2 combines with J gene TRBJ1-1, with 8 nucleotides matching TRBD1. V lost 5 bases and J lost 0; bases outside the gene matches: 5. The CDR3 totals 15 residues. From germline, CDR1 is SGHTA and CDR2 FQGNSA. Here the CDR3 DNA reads TGTGCCAGCAGCGCCAGACAGGGGTTGAACACTGAAGCTTTCTTT. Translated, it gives CASSARQGLNTEAFF.

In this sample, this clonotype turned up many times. DNA for the CDR3: TGCGCCAGCAGCCAAGGGCGACTAGCGGGGGGGCCTCAAGAGACCCAGTACTTC. Residues: CASSQGRLAGGPQETQYF. The genes are TRBV4-3 and TRBJ2-5, with TRBD2 matching 14 bases. CDR1 and CDR2 (germline): LGHNA, YSLEER. The CDR3 runs to 18 residues. V lost 1 base, J lost 2 bases, and 6 bases stayed unmatched.

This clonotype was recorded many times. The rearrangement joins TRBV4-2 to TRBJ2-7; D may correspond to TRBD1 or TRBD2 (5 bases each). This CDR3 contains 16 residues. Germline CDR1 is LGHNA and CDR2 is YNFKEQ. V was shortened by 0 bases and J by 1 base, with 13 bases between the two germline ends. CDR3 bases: TGTGCCAGCAGCCAAGATCCGGGGCGCAGATCCTACGAGCAGTACTTC. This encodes CASSQDPGRRSYEQYF.

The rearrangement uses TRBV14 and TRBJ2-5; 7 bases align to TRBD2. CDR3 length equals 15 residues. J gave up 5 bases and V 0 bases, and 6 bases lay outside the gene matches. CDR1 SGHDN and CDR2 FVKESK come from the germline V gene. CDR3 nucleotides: TGTGCCAGCAGCCAAGATCAGCGGGGATGGGAGACCCAGTACTTC. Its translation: CASSQDQRGWETQYF. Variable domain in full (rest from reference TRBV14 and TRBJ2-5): EAGVTQFPSHSVIEKGQTVTLRCDPISGHDNLYWYRRVMGKEIKFLLHFVKESKQDESGMPNNRFLAERTGGTYSTLKVQPAELEDSGVYFCASSQDQRGWETQYFGPGTRLLVL.

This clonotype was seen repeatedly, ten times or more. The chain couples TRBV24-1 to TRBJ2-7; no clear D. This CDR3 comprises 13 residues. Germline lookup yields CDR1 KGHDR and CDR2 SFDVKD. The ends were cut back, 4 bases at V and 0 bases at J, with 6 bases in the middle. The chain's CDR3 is CATSEGNSYEQYF. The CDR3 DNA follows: TGTGCCACCAGTGAAGGGAACTCCTACGAGCAGTACTTC.

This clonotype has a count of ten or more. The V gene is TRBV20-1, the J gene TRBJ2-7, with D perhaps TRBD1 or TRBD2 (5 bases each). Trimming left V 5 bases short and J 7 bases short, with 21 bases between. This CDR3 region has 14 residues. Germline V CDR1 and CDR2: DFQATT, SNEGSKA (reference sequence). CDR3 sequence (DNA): TGCAGTGCTGCGAACAGGCAAAGGTCGGGGGAGCAGTACTTC. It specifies CSAANRQRSGEQYF.

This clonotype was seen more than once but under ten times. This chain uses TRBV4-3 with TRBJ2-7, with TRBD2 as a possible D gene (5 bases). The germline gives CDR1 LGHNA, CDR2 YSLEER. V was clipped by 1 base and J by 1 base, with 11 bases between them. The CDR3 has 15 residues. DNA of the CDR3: TGCGCCAGCAGCCAAGGGAGGACGGTATCCTACGAGCAGTACTTC. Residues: CASSQGRTVSYEQYF.

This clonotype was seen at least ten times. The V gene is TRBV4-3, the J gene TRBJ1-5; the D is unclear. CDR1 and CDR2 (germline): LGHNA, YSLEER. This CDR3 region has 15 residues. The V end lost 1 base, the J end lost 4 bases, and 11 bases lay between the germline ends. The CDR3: CASSQGGRPNQPQHF. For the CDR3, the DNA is TGCGCCAGCAGCCAAGGGGGTCGACCAAATCAGCCCCAGCATTTT.

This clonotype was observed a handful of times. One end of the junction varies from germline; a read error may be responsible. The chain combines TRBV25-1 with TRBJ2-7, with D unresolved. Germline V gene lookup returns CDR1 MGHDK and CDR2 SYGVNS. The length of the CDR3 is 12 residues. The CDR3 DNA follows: TGTGCCAGCAGTGACCGCAAGACACCGGCGATCTTC. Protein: CASSDRKTPAIF.

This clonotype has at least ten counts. The CDR3 here is CASTSAGSGTDTQYF. CDR3 nucleotide sequence: TGTGCCAGCACATCGGCGGGAAGTGGCACAGATACGCAGTATTTT. The V call is TRBV12-3 or TRBV12-4, the J call TRBJ2-3, with D maybe TRBD2 (6 bases). Trimming cost V 7 bases and J 1 base, with 15 bases left between them. The CDR3 extends over 15 amino acids.

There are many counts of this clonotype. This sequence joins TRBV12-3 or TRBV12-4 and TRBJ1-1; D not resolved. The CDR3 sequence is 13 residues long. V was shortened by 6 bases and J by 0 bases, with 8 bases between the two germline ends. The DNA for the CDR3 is TGTGCCAGCAGACCTAGGGTGAACACTGAAGCTTTCTTT. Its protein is CASRPRVNTEAFF.

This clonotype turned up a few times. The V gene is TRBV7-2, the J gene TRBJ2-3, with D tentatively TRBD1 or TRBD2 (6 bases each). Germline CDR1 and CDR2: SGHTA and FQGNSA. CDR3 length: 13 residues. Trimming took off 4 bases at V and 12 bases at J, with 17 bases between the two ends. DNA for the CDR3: TGTGCCAGCAGCTACGGCCGGGGGCCGATACAGTATTTT. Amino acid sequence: CASSYGRGPIQYF.

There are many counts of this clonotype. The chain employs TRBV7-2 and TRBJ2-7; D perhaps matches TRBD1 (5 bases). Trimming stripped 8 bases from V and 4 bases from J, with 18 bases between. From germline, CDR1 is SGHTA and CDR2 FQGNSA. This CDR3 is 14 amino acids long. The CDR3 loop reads CASQQASGPYEQYF. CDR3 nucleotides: TGTGCCAGCCAACAGGCGTCCGGGCCATACGAGCAGTACTTC.

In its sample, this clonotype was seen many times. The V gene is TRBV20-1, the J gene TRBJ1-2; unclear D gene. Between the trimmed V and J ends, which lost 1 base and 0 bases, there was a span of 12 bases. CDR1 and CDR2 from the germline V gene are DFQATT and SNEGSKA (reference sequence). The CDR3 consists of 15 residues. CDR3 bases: TGCAGTGCTAGAGTAACGGATGAAGCTAACTATGGCTACACCTTC. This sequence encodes CSARVTDEANYGYTF.

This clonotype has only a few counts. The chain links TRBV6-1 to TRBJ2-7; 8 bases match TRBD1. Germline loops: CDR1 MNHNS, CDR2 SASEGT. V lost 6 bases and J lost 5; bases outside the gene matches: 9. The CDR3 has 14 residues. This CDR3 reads CASSLGQGFHEQYF. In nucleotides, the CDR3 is TGTGCCAGCAGCCTAGGACAGGGCTTCCACGAGCAGTACTTC.

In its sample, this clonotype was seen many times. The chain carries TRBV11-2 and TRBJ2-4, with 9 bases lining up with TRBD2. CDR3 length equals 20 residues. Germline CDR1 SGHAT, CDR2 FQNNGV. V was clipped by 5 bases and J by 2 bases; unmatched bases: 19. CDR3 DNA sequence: TGTGCCAGCAGCCCGACCCTCTTGGCGGGGGGGCCGAGGACCAAAAACATTCAGTACTTC. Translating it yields CASSPTLLAGGPRTKNIQYF. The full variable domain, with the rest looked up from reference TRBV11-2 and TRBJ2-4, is EAGVAQSPRYKIIEKRQSVAFWCNPISGHATLYWYQQILGQGPKLLIQFQNNGVVDDSQLPKDRFSAERLKGVDSTLKIQPAKLEDSAVYLCASSPTLLAGGPRTKNIQYFGAGTRLSVL.